These T cell receptor beta chains were read from a single sample in a study of post-analysis software for immune sequencing data. TCRdb processed the PCR reads anew with MiXCR; each CDR3 protein has one entry. The sample shows about 770,000 distinct CDR3 sequences, roughly 50% of them seen only once. Input material: blood. The receptors stem from a girl between 5 and 17 years old with multiple sclerosis. Each CDR3 is given with its conserved first and last residue. The D gene is left open where the match is weak. Clone size is shown for a subset of rows, as once, few, many or a class of expanded clone.

v_call: TRBV7-9
clone_size: few
j_call: TRBJ2-5
d_call: TRBD1
cdr3_nt: TGTGCCAGCAGCTTAGCTTTGACAGGGAGTAGAGAGACCCAGTACTTC
cdr3_aa: CASSLALTGSRETQYF

v_call: TRBV5-1
clone_size: NA
j_call: TRBJ2-1
d_call: NA
cdr3_nt: TGCGCCAGCAGCCGCGCCCCGGGGAAGTACAATGAGCAGTTCTTC
cdr3_aa: CASSRAPGKYNEQFF

v_call: TRBV20-1
clone_size: NA
j_call: TRBJ2-3
d_call: NA
cdr3_nt: TGCAGTGCTCACTCTCCGGGGAGTACGCAGTATTTT
cdr3_aa: CSAHSPGSTQYF

v_call: TRBV12-3/TRBV12-4
clone_size: few
j_call: TRBJ1-5
d_call: NA
cdr3_nt: TGTGCCAGCAGCCTAGGAGGACAGTCAAGCAATCAGCCCCAGCATTTT
cdr3_aa: CASSLGGQSSNQPQHF

v_call: TRBV7-6
clone_size: NA
j_call: TRBJ2-5
d_call: TRBD2
cdr3_nt: TGTGCCAGCAGCTTTGGGGGAGGGGCAGTTGGAGAGACCCAGTACTTC
cdr3_aa: CASSFGGGAVGETQYF

v_call: TRBV7-2
clone_size: few
j_call: TRBJ2-1
d_call: TRBD2
cdr3_nt: TGTGCCAGCCAGCCGCAGCTTAGCGGGAGGTTTGAGCAGTTCTTC
cdr3_aa: CASQPQLSGRFEQFF

v_call: TRBV3-1
clone_size: NA
j_call: TRBJ1-2
d_call: NA
cdr3_nt: TGTGCCAGCACCTCAGACAGCAAAACACGGGGCTACACCTTC
cdr3_aa: CASTSDSKTRGYTF

v_call: TRBV11-2
clone_size: few
j_call: TRBJ2-5
d_call: TRBD1
cdr3_nt: TGTGCCAGCAGCCAGGGGGCCAAAGAGACCCAGTACTTC
cdr3_aa: CASSQGAKETQYF

v_call: TRBV15
clone_size: NA
j_call: TRBJ2-7
d_call: TRBD2
cdr3_nt: TGTGCCACCAGCAAGGAGCGGGGGAGCTCCTACGAGCAGTACTTC
cdr3_aa: CATSKERGSSYEQYF

v_call: TRBV25-1
clone_size: NA
j_call: TRBJ2-3
d_call: NA
cdr3_nt: TGTGCCAGCAGTGAATCGAGGGGGTGGGGAGATACGCAGTATTTT
cdr3_aa: CASSESRGWGDTQYF

v_call: TRBV6-1
clone_size: NA
j_call: TRBJ1-4
d_call: NA
cdr3_nt: TGTGCCAGCAGTGAAACGGGCGGGGGGTACGAAAAACTGTTTTTT
cdr3_aa: CASSETGGGYEKLFF

v_call: TRBV12-3/TRBV12-4
clone_size: NA
j_call: TRBJ2-5
d_call: NA
cdr3_nt: TGTGCCAGCAGAGGGGACCTGTACCAAGAGACCCAGTACTTC
cdr3_aa: CASRGDLYQETQYF

v_call: TRBV7-9
clone_size: few
j_call: TRBJ2-3
d_call: NA
cdr3_nt: TGTGCCAGCGTTCGGTTAAGCACAGATACGCAGTATTTT
cdr3_aa: CASVRLSTDTQYF

v_call: TRBV4-3
clone_size: few
j_call: TRBJ1-3
d_call: NA
cdr3_nt: TGCGCCAGCAGCCAAGCCCGTCGGAACACCATATATTTT
cdr3_aa: CASSQARRNTIYF

v_call: TRBV5-5
clone_size: NA
j_call: TRBJ2-1
d_call: TRBD2
cdr3_nt: TGTGCCAGCAGCTTGGAGGGACTAGCGGCCTACAATGAGCAGTTCTTC
cdr3_aa: CASSLEGLAAYNEQFF

v_call: TRBV5-1
clone_size: NA
j_call: TRBJ2-3
d_call: NA
cdr3_nt: TGCGCCAGCAGCTTGGGGGGAAACGACCGGGATACGCAGTATTTT
cdr3_aa: CASSLGGNDRDTQYF

v_call: TRBV6-1
clone_size: once
j_call: TRBJ2-7
d_call: NA
cdr3_nt: TGTGCCAGCAGTGAACCGGCAGGAGGGGGGCACTACGAGCAGTACTTC
cdr3_aa: CASSEPAGGGHYEQYF

v_call: TRBV7-2
clone_size: once
j_call: TRBJ2-7
d_call: NA
cdr3_nt: TGTGCCAGCAGCTTAGGGCGGGGCGGGATGGTGCAGTACTTC
cdr3_aa: CASSLGRGGMVQYF

v_call: TRBV12-3/TRBV12-4
clone_size: NA
j_call: TRBJ2-7
d_call: TRBD2
cdr3_nt: TGTGCCAGCAGCAGAGCGGGGGGGACCTACGAGCAGTACTTC
cdr3_aa: CASSRAGGTYEQYF

v_call: TRBV4-2
clone_size: once
j_call: TRBJ2-5
d_call: TRBD2
cdr3_nt: TGTGCCAGCAGCCAAGTACTAGCGGGAGTCTCGTCGGAGACCCAGTACTTC
cdr3_aa: CASSQVLAGVSSETQYF

v_call: TRBV20-1
clone_size: NA
j_call: TRBJ2-1
d_call: TRBD2
cdr3_nt: TGCAGTGCTAGAGATTCCGGGGGGAACAATGAGCAGTTCTTC
cdr3_aa: CSARDSGGNNEQFF

v_call: TRBV10-3
clone_size: NA
j_call: TRBJ1-5
d_call: NA
cdr3_nt: TGTGCCATCAGGGAAGAGGTTTCCCTCAATCAGCCCCAGCATTTT
cdr3_aa: CAIREEVSLNQPQHF

v_call: TRBV7-6
clone_size: NA
j_call: TRBJ2-3
d_call: NA
cdr3_nt: TGTGCCAGCACCCAAGGGGCTTCCTCTAGCACAGATACGCAGTATTTT
cdr3_aa: CASTQGASSSTDTQYF

v_call: TRBV9
clone_size: NA
j_call: TRBJ2-1
d_call: NA
cdr3_nt: TGTGCCAGCAAGGGCGGGGACGGGGAGAATGAGCAGTTCTTC
cdr3_aa: CASKGGDGENEQFF

v_call: TRBV19
clone_size: few
j_call: TRBJ2-7
d_call: NA
cdr3_nt: TGTGCCAGTGCAGGGGACTACGAGCAGTACTTC
cdr3_aa: CASAGDYEQYF

v_call: TRBV20-1
clone_size: NA
j_call: TRBJ2-3
d_call: NA
cdr3_nt: TGCAGTGCTAGAGACGTCCCGGGACCCGAGCAGTATTTT
cdr3_aa: CSARDVPGPEQYF

v_call: TRBV7-2
clone_size: few
j_call: TRBJ2-7
d_call: NA
cdr3_nt: TGTGCCAGCAGCTTAAGGGTGGCCGAGCAGTACTTC
cdr3_aa: CASSLRVAEQYF

v_call: TRBV6-4
clone_size: NA
j_call: TRBJ2-1
d_call: TRBD2
cdr3_nt: TGTGCCAGCAGTGCCACCGCCGGGACTAGCGGAAACAATGAGCAGTTCTTC
cdr3_aa: CASSATAGTSGNNEQFF

v_call: TRBV9
clone_size: few
j_call: TRBJ1-2
d_call: TRBD1
cdr3_nt: TGTGCCAGCAGCGGTAGCAGACAGGGGGACTATGGCTACACCTTC
cdr3_aa: CASSGSRQGDYGYTF

v_call: TRBV6-5
clone_size: few
j_call: TRBJ2-1
d_call: NA
cdr3_nt: TGTGCCAGCAGATCAAAGGGGTACAATGAGCAGTTCTTC
cdr3_aa: CASRSKGYNEQFF

v_call: TRBV7-8
clone_size: NA
j_call: TRBJ2-7
d_call: TRBD2
cdr3_nt: TGTGCCAGCAGCTTGCTAGCGGGAGTCCGCATAGGGTACGAGCAGTACTTC
cdr3_aa: CASSLLAGVRIGYEQYF

v_call: TRBV6-5
clone_size: NA
j_call: TRBJ2-1
d_call: NA
cdr3_nt: TGTGCCAGCAGTTTCAGGACCGCCTCCCAAGATTACAATGAGCAGTTCTTC
cdr3_aa: CASSFRTASQDYNEQFF

v_call: TRBV5-1
clone_size: NA
j_call: TRBJ1-1
d_call: TRBD1
cdr3_nt: TGCGCCAGCAGCCCGGGACAGGGGTGGGATACTGAAGCTTTCTTT
cdr3_aa: CASSPGQGWDTEAFF

v_call: TRBV20-1
clone_size: NA
j_call: TRBJ2-5
d_call: NA
cdr3_nt: TGCAGTGCTAGGGCCGGTGGGAGTGCCTGGGAGACCCAGTACTTC
cdr3_aa: CSARAGGSAWETQYF

v_call: TRBV7-2
clone_size: NA
j_call: TRBJ2-5
d_call: NA
cdr3_nt: TGTGCCAGCAGCCCCCCGGGCAGGGGGGAAGAGACCCAGTACTTC
cdr3_aa: CASSPPGRGEETQYF

v_call: TRBV20-1
clone_size: NA
j_call: TRBJ2-3
d_call: NA
cdr3_nt: TGCAGTGCTGAGAGAGACGGGAGAGGGTCGACAGATACGCAGTATTTT
cdr3_aa: CSAERDGRGSTDTQYF

v_call: TRBV6-5
clone_size: NA
j_call: TRBJ2-1
d_call: TRBD1
cdr3_nt: TGTGCCAGCAGTTACGCCAGGGGGCTAAGCTCCTACAATGAGCAGTTCTTC
cdr3_aa: CASSYARGLSSYNEQFF

v_call: TRBV28
clone_size: NA
j_call: TRBJ1-2
d_call: NA
cdr3_nt: TGTGCCAGCAGCCTACTATCTGGGGGCTACACCTTC
cdr3_aa: CASSLLSGGYTF

v_call: TRBV7-2
clone_size: few
j_call: TRBJ1-1
d_call: TRBD1
cdr3_nt: TGTGCCAGCAGAACAGGGGCCCGGCGGAACACTGAAGCTTTCTTT
cdr3_aa: CASRTGARRNTEAFF

v_call: TRBV7-2
clone_size: few
j_call: TRBJ2-1
d_call: NA
cdr3_nt: TGTGCCAGCAGGGGGCAGGGGCCCGTTGAGCAGTTCTTC
cdr3_aa: CASRGQGPVEQFF

v_call: TRBV20-1
clone_size: NA
j_call: TRBJ1-5
d_call: NA
cdr3_nt: TGCAGTGCTAGAGGTTCGGAGACCAATCAGCCCCAGCATTTT
cdr3_aa: CSARGSETNQPQHF

v_call: TRBV10-3
clone_size: few
j_call: TRBJ2-7
d_call: NA
cdr3_nt: TGTGCCATCAGTTCCCAGGGTGACGAGCAGTACTTC
cdr3_aa: CAISSQGDEQYF

v_call: TRBV6-2/TRBV6-3
clone_size: NA
j_call: TRBJ2-1
d_call: TRBD2
cdr3_nt: TGTGCCAGCAGTTCGGTAGCTAGCGGGGTCCGGAGGGATGAGCAGTTCTTC
cdr3_aa: CASSSVASGVRRDEQFF

v_call: TRBV20-1
clone_size: NA
j_call: TRBJ2-1
d_call: NA
cdr3_nt: TGCAGTGCTAGAGTGTCCCCGGTGGCGACCTACAATGAGCAGTTCTTC
cdr3_aa: CSARVSPVATYNEQFF

v_call: TRBV21-1
clone_size: few
j_call: TRBJ2-1
d_call: NA
cdr3_nt: TGTGCCAGCAGCAACCCGACTAGCCCGAGCTCCTACAATGAGCAGTTCTTC
cdr3_aa: CASSNPTSPSSYNEQFF

v_call: TRBV20-1
clone_size: NA
j_call: TRBJ1-4
d_call: NA
cdr3_nt: TGCAGTGCTAGAGATGGGCCGGGGGGACATGAAAAACTGTTTTTT
cdr3_aa: CSARDGPGGHEKLFF

v_call: TRBV7-6
clone_size: few
j_call: TRBJ1-2
d_call: NA
cdr3_nt: TGTGCCAGCAGCCCCAACAGGTCTCCTAACTATGGCTACACCTTC
cdr3_aa: CASSPNRSPNYGYTF

v_call: TRBV7-2
clone_size: few
j_call: TRBJ2-3
d_call: TRBD2
cdr3_nt: TGTGCCAGCAGCCCGTCGGGGGGGCGTATAGATACGCAGTATTTT
cdr3_aa: CASSPSGGRIDTQYF

v_call: TRBV13
clone_size: few
j_call: TRBJ2-1
d_call: TRBD2
cdr3_nt: TGTGCCAGCAGCTTAGAGGCCGGGAGGGCGGGATCCAATGAGCAGTTCTTC
cdr3_aa: CASSLEAGRAGSNEQFF

v_call: TRBV9
clone_size: few
j_call: TRBJ1-6
d_call: NA
cdr3_nt: TGTGCCAGCAGCTATCGTTCGGGCTCCTATAATTCACCCCTCCACTTT
cdr3_aa: CASSYRSGSYNSPLHF

v_call: TRBV6-5
clone_size: few
j_call: TRBJ2-4
d_call: NA
cdr3_nt: TGTGCCAGCAGTTCCACTGACCTACGGAGAGGGGCCAAAAACATTCAGTACTTC
cdr3_aa: CASSSTDLRRGAKNIQYF

v_call: TRBV5-6
clone_size: NA
j_call: TRBJ2-3
d_call: TRBD2
cdr3_nt: TGTGCCAGCAGTCACTTCCCTCTCAAACTAGCGGGAGGGGGGGATACGCAGTATTTT
cdr3_aa: CASSHFPLKLAGGGDTQYF

v_call: TRBV6-6
clone_size: NA
j_call: TRBJ2-1
d_call: TRBD1
cdr3_nt: TGTGCCAGCAGTCGTACCGGGACAGGGTCATACAATGAGCAGTTCTTC
cdr3_aa: CASSRTGTGSYNEQFF

v_call: TRBV20-1
clone_size: NA
j_call: TRBJ1-2
d_call: NA
cdr3_nt: TGCAGTGCTCGTGCGGGTCAGGGGCTCGATTATGGCTACACCTTC
cdr3_aa: CSARAGQGLDYGYTF

v_call: TRBV6-6
clone_size: NA
j_call: TRBJ2-2
d_call: NA
cdr3_nt: TGTGCCAGCAGTTACTTCGGGAGTGTCCCCGGGGAGCTGTTTTTT
cdr3_aa: CASSYFGSVPGELFF

v_call: TRBV12-3/TRBV12-4
clone_size: NA
j_call: TRBJ2-1
d_call: NA
cdr3_nt: TGTGCCAGCAGCACCCCCAAGAGGTTTCAGTTCTTC
cdr3_aa: CASSTPKRFQFF

v_call: TRBV9
clone_size: NA
j_call: TRBJ2-7
d_call: TRBD2
cdr3_nt: TGTGCCAGCAGCGTTAGTACTAGCGGAACCTACGAGCAGTACTTC
cdr3_aa: CASSVSTSGTYEQYF